Presented here are 15 T cell receptor beta chains from one specimen sequenced in a study of T cells after yellow fever vaccination. TCRdb redid the calling of the 5' RACE reads with MiXCR, one entry per CDR3 protein. This sample has 95,000 to 100,000 distinct CDR3 sequences; less than 6% occur once, and the top ten carry over 40%. The material was CD8+ T cells sorted from PBMCs, obtained 10 days after the yellow fever booster vaccination. These receptors all stem from a man younger than 30 who received the YFV17D yellow fever vaccine.

This clonotype was picked up a small number of times. The chain is built from TRBV12-3 or TRBV12-4 and TRBJ2-1; D is perhaps TRBD2 (6 bases). Trimming took 7 bases from V and 5 from J, leaving 24 bases between them. The length of the CDR3 is 17 residues. CDR3 DNA: TGTGCCAGCACCCTTTTGGGTCCTCTCGGGGGTGACAATGAGCAGTTCTTC. Its translation is CASTLLGPLGGDNEQFF.

This chain connects TRBV9 to TRBJ2-5, with a tentative D call TRBD1 (6 bases). The CDR3 runs to 16 residues. Trimming took 3 bases from V and 6 from J, leaving 21 bases between them. The germline V gene encodes CDR1 SGDLS and CDR2 YYNGEE. For the CDR3, the DNA is TGTGCCAGCAGCGAGATGGGTGGGGGCAGGGGACAGACCCAGTACTTC. It codes for CASSEMGGGRGQTQYF.

This clonotype was counted between two and nine times. This chain links TRBV5-4 with TRBJ2-4; D possibly corresponds to TRBD2 (7 bases). The CDR3 is 17 residues long. V was trimmed by 2 bases and J by 0 bases, leaving 15 bases between them. In germline, CDR1 is SGHNT, CDR2 YYREEE (reference sequence). The CDR3 region is CASSLVGGPLAKNIQYF. CDR3 coding DNA: TGTGCCAGCAGCTTAGTGGGGGGGCCGCTAGCCAAAAACATTCAGTACTTC.

Only a few counts were recorded for this clonotype. This chain joins TRBV6-5 and TRBJ1-4, with 9 nucleotides matching TRBD1. Losses at the gene ends were 6 bases for V and 1 base for J; bases not matched to a gene: 6. CDR3 length equals 16 residues. Germline CDR1 reads MNHEY; CDR2 reads SVGAGI. The CDR3: CASSRGTGRTNEKLFF. CDR3 nucleotide sequence: TGTGCCAGCAGCCGAGGGACAGGGAGAACTAATGAAAAACTGTTTTTT.

This clonotype was counted at least ten times. V gene TRBV20-1 combines with J gene TRBJ1-5; D gene ambiguous. The CDR3 totals 15 residues. The germline V gene has CDR1 DFQATT and CDR2 SNEGSKA (reference sequence). V lost 3 bases and J lost 2, with 14 bases in between. The CDR3 protein is CSASYGRGGNQPQHF. CDR3 coding DNA: TGCAGTGCTAGTTATGGACGTGGGGGCAATCAGCCCCAGCATTTT.

The chain has TRBV20-1 and TRBJ2-7; TRBD2 is a possible D gene (5 bases). Looked up from germline, CDR1 is DFQATT and CDR2 is SNEGSKA (reference sequence). Trimming took 3 bases from V and 1 from J, leaving 13 bases between them. This CDR3 is built from 14 residues. The CDR3 nucleotides are TGCAGTGCTAGGATCCGGGGAAGTTCCTACGAGCAGTACTTC. This codes for CSARIRGSSYEQYF.

This clonotype was recorded a few times. The chain joins TRBV4-3 to TRBJ2-1; 11 bases are a match to TRBD2. This CDR3 comprises 19 residues. Germline CDR1 and CDR2: LGHNA and YSLEER. Germline trimming cut 4 bases from V and 0 bases from J; bases unmatched to any gene: 11. CDR3 in amino acids: CASSPHLAGGPSSYNEQFF. The CDR3 nucleotides are TGCGCCAGCAGCCCCCACCTAGCGGGGGGCCCCTCCTCCTACAATGAGCAGTTCTTC.

This clonotype was detected only a few times. J is TRBJ2-1 and V is TRBV12-3 or TRBV12-4, with TRBD2 matching 7 bases. This CDR3 comprises 15 residues. J gave up 0 bases and V 5 bases, and 4 bases lay outside the gene matches. Written as DNA, the CDR3 is TGTGCCAGCAGTCCGCGGGGGTACTCCTACAATGAGCAGTTCTTC. As protein: CASSPRGYSYNEQFF.

This clonotype was counted many times. The chain recombines TRBV29-1 with TRBJ2-4; TRBD1 is a possible D gene (5 bases). The CDR3 totals 13 residues. Trimming took 6 bases from V and 0 from J, leaving 9 bases between them. Germline CDR1 reads SQVTM; CDR2 reads ANQGSEA. CDR3: CSVRAPAKNIQYF. In nucleotides, the CDR3 is TGCAGCGTCAGGGCGCCAGCCAAAAACATTCAGTACTTC. Full variable domain (missing parts from reference TRBV29-1 and TRBJ2-4): SAVISQKPSRDICQRGTSLTIQCQVDSQVTMMFWYRQQPGQSLTLIATANQGSEATYESGFVIDKFPISRPNLTFSTLTVSNMSPEDSSIYLCSVRAPAKNIQYFGAGTRLSVL.

The genes are TRBV7-8 and TRBJ1-2, with D perhaps matching TRBD1 (6 bases). Germline V gene data show CDR1 as SGHVS and CDR2 as FQNEAQ. The CDR3 is made up of 15 amino acids. Trimming took off 3 bases at V and 0 bases at J, with 11 bases between the two ends. CDR3 sequence: CASSFRQGSNYGYTF. CDR3 sequence (DNA): TGTGCCAGCAGCTTCCGCCAGGGGTCTAACTATGGCTACACCTTC.

At least ten counts were recorded for this clonotype. This sequence joins TRBV15 and TRBJ2-1; 9 nucleotides agree with TRBD2. The CDR3 spans 15 residues. The V gene's germline CDR1 is LNHNV and CDR2 YYDKDF (reference sequence). Trimming cost V 0 bases and J 4 bases; bases outside gene matches: 1. The DNA for the CDR3 is TGTGCCACCAGCAGAGATGCGGGGGGGTACAATGAGCAGTTCTTC. It encodes CATSRDAGGYNEQFF. Supplemented by reference TRBV15 and TRBJ2-1, the full variable domain reads DAMVIQNPRYQVTQFGKPVTLSCSQTLNHNVMYWYQQKSSQAPKLLFHYYDKDFNNEADTPDNFQSRRPNTSFCFLDIRSPGLGDTAMYLCATSRDAGGYNEQFFGPGTRLTVL.

This clonotype has a count of ten or more. The rearrangement uses TRBV6-2 or TRBV6-3 and TRBJ2-7; no clear D. Trimming left V 2 bases short and J 6 bases short, with 11 bases between. The germline gives CDR1 MNHEY, CDR2 SVGEGT. This CDR3 contains 13 residues. CDR3 protein: CASSYPDGFEQYV. CDR3 coding DNA: TGTGCCAGCAGTTACCCGGACGGGTTCGAGCAGTACGTC.

This chain connects TRBV27 to TRBJ1-2, with TRBD1 as a possible D gene (5 bases). The germline gives CDR1 MNHEY, CDR2 SMNVEV (reference sequence). The CDR3 totals 16 residues. V shed 0 bases and J shed 4 bases, with 15 bases lying between them. The DNA for the CDR3 is TGTGCCAGCAGTTTATCTCTCCTGACAGCTACCTATGGCTACACCTTC. Encoded protein: CASSLSLLTATYGYTF.

The chain employs TRBV12-3 or TRBV12-4 and TRBJ1-1, with no clear D. With 3 bases removed from V and 4 bases from J, the gap between germline ends came to 12 bases. The CDR3 is 14 amino acids. CDR3 in amino acids: CASSLVQPGTEAFF. CDR3 DNA: TGTGCCAGCAGTTTGGTCCAACCGGGCACTGAAGCTTTCTTT.

The V gene is TRBV12-3 or TRBV12-4, the J gene TRBJ2-3, with no clear D. This CDR3 contains 15 residues. V lost 3 bases and J 0 bases, leaving 10 bases between the germline ends. Here the CDR3 reads CASSLSGYSTDTQYF. As DNA, the CDR3 is TGTGCCAGCAGTTTGAGTGGGTATAGCACAGATACGCAGTATTTT.